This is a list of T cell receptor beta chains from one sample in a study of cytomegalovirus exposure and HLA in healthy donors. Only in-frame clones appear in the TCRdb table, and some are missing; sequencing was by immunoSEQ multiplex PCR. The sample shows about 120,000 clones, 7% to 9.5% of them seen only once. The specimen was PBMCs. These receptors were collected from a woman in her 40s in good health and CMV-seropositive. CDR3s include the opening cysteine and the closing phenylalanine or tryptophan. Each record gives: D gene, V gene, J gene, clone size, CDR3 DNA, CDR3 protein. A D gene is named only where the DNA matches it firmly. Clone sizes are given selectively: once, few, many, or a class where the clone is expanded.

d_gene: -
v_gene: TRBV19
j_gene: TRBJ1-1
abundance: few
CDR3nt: TGTGCCAGTAGTATAGCTGGGGGGGTAAGAACTGAAGCTTTCTTT
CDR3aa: CASSIAGGVRTEAFF

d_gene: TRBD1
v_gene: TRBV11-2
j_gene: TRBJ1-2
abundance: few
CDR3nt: TGTGCCAGCAGCCCAGGGGGCAGGTATGGCTACACCTTC
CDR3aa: CASSPGGRYGYTF

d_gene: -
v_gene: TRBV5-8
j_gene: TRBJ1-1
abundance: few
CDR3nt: TGTGCCAGCAGCTTCAGGATACAGAACACTGAAGCTTTCTTT
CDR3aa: CASSFRIQNTEAFF

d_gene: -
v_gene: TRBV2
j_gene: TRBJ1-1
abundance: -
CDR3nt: TGTGCCAGCCTACAGGTATCTGAAGCTTTCTTT
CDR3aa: CASLQVSEAFF

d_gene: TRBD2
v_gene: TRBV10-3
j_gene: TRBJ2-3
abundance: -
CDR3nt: TGTGCCATCAGTGAATCTAGCGGGGGCAACCCCTCAAACATAGATACGCAGTATTTT
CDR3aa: CAISESSGGNPSNIDTQYF

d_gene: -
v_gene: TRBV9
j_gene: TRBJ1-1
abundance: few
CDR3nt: TGTGCCAGCAGCGTTACACCCGCGGGAGACACTGAAGCTTTCTTT
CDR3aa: CASSVTPAGDTEAFF

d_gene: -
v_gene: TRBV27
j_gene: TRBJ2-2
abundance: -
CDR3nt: TGTGCCAGCAGCGGAAGGAGGCCTTACCCTCCGAACACCGGGGAGCTGTTTTTT
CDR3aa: CASSGRRPYPPNTGELFF

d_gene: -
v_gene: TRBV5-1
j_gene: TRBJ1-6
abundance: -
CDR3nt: TGCGCCAGCAGCCCAAAGGGGTCACCCCTCCACTTT
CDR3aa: CASSPKGSPLHF

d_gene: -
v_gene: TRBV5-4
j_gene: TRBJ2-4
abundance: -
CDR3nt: TGTGCCAGCAGCTTGGATCCGCAGGCCAAAAACATTCAGTACTTC
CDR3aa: CASSLDPQAKNIQYF

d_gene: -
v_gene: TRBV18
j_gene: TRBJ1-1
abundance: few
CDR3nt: TGTGCCAGCTCACCGGACAGATCTGAAGCTTTCTTT
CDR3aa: CASSPDRSEAFF

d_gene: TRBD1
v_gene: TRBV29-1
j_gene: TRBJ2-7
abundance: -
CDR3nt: TGCAGCGTTGAGTTGCGGGACAGGGGAGACGAGCAGTACTTC
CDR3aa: CSVELRDRGDEQYF

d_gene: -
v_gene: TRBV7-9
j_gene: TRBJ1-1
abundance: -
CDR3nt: TGTGCCAGCATCCTTGCCGGGACAGAAGCTTTCTTT
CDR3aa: CASILAGTEAFF

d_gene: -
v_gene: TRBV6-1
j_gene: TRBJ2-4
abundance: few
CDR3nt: TGTGCCAGCAGTGCGAGCAGGGAATCGGCCAAAAACATTCAGTACTTC
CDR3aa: CASSASRESAKNIQYF

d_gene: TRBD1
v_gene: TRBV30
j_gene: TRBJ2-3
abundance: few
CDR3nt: TGTGCCTGGAGTGGTGGACAGGGGCCAGATACGCAGTATTTT
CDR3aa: CAWSGGQGPDTQYF

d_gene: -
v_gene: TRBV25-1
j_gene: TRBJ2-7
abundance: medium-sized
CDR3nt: TGTGCCAGCAGTGCCAAGACAGGTATCTCCTACGAGCAGTACTTC
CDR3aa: CASSAKTGISYEQYF

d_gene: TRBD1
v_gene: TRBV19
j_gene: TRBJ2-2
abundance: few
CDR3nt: TGTGCCAGTAGTGCCGACAGGGTCGGGAACGGGGAGCTGTTTTTT
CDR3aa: CASSADRVGNGELFF

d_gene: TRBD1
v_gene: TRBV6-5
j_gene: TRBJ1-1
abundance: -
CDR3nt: TGTGCCAGCAGTTATAGACAGGGCCACACTGAAGCTTTCTTT
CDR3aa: CASSYRQGHTEAFF

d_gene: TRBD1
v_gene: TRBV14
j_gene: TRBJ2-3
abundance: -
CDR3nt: TGTGCCAGCAGCCAAGATAGAGGGGGCTACACAGATACGCAGTATTTT
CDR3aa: CASSQDRGGYTDTQYF

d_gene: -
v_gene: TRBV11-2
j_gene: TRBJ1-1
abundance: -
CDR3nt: TGTGCCAGCAGCCCGAGAGCGGGGTTGTACACTGAAGCTTTCTTT
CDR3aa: CASSPRAGLYTEAFF

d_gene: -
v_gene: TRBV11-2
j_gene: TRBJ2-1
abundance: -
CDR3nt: TGTGCCAGCAGCCCCGAGGGTAGTGGGTACAATGAGCAGTTCTTC
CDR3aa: CASSPEGSGYNEQFF

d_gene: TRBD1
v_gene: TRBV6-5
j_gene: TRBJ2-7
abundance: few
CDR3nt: TGTGCCAGCAGTTACTCGGACAGGGGTTACGAGCAGTACTTC
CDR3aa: CASSYSDRGYEQYF

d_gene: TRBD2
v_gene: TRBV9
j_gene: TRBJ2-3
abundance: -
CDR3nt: TGTGCCAGCAGCGCCACTAGCGCCGTTGGATCAGATACGCAGTATTTT
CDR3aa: CASSATSAVGSDTQYF

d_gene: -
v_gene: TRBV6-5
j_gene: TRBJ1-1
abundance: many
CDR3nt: TGTGCCAGCAGTTACAGGGGCGGGGACACTGAAGCTTTCTTT
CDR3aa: CASSYRGGDTEAFF

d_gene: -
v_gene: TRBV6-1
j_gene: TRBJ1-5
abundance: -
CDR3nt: TGTGCCTCCGGGGGCAATCAGCCCCAGCATTTT
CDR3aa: CASGGNQPQHF

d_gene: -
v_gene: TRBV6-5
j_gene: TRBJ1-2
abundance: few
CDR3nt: TGTGCCAGCAGTTACGGCTCGGGCAGGGTTCGCTATGGCTACACCTTC
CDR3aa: CASSYGSGRVRYGYTF

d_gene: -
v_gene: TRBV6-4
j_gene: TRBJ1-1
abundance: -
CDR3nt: TGTGCCAGCAGGGAAGGGGTTACGAACACTGAAGCTTTCTTT
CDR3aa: CASREGVTNTEAFF

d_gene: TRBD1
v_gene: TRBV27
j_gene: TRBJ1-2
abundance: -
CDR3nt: TGTGCCAGCAGCCAGGGGGCTGGTGGCTACACCTTC
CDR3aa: CASSQGAGGYTF

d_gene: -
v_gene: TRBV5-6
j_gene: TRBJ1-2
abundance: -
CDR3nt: TGTGCCAGCAGCTTGGTCGGGGGTGGCTATGGCTACACCTTC
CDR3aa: CASSLVGGGYGYTF

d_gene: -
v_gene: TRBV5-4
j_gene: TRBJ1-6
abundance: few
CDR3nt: TGTGCCAGCAGCTACAGTAATTCACCCCTCCACTTT
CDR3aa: CASSYSNSPLHF

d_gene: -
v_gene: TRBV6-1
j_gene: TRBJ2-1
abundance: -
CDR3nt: TGTGCCAGCAGTGCAGGTTCTATCTACAATGAGCAGTTCTTC
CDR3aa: CASSAGSIYNEQFF

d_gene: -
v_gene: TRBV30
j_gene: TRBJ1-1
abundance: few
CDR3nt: TGTGCCTGGAGTGTGCGGGTTTCCTACACTGAAGCTTTCTTT
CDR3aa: CAWSVRVSYTEAFF

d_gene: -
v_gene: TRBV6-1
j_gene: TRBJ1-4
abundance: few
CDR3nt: TGTGCCAGCAGTGAACCAGGGATCGGTTCTTCCGGTCGAAAACTGTTTTTT
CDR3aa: CASSEPGIGSSGRKLFF

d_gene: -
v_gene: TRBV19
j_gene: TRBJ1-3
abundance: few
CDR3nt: TGTGCCAGTAGAGGAAGTAGCGGCAAGAGGGGAAACACCATATATTTT
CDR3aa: CASRGSSGKRGNTIYF

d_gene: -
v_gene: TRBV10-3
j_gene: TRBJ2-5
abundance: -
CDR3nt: TGTACCACCGCGGGGTCCGAGGGGGAGACCCAGTACTTC
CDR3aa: CTTAGSEGETQYF

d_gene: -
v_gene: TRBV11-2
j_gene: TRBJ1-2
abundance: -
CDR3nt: TGTGCCAGCAGCTCCGGGACTAGGGGCTACACCTTC
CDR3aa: CASSSGTRGYTF

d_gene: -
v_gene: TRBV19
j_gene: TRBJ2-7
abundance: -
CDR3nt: TGTGCCAGTAGTAGCCGAGGCGGTTACGGTCGTGGCGAGCAGTACTTC
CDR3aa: CASSSRGGYGRGEQYF

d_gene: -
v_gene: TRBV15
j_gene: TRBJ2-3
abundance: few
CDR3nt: TGTGCCACCAGCAGAGATACTAGCATGGGCGATACGCAGTATTTT
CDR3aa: CATSRDTSMGDTQYF

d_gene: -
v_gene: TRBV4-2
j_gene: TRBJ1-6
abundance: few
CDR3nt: TGTGCCAGCAGCCCCGCACGGGAGGCTTCACCCCTCCACTTT
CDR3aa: CASSPAREASPLHF

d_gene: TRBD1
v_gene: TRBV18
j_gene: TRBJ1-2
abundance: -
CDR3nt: TGTGCCAGCTCGCAACGGGACAGGGCTAGCTACACCTTC
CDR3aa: CASSQRDRASYTF

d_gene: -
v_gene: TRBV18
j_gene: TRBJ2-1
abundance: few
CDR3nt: TGTGCCAGCTCACCACCGGACACTCGAATATACAATGAGCAGTTCTTC
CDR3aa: CASSPPDTRIYNEQFF

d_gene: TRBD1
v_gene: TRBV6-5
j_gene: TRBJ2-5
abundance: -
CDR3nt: TGTGCCAGCAGTTACGCCGACAGGGGAGAGACCCAGTACTTC
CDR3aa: CASSYADRGETQYF

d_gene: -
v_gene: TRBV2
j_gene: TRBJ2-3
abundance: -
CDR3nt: TGTGCCAGCAGTGACAGGGGAGACGATACGCAGTATTTT
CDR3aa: CASSDRGDDTQYF

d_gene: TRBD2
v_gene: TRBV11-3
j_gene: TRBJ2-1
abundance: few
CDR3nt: TGTGCCAGCAGCTTAGTGTTAGCGGGGGAGCACAATGAGCAGTTCTTC
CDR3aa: CASSLVLAGEHNEQFF

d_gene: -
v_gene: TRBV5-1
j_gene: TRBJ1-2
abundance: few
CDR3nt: TGCGCCAGCAGCTTACAGGGCTCGACCGGTGGCTACACCTTC
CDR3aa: CASSLQGSTGGYTF

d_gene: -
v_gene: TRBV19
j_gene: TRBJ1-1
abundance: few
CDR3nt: TGTGCCAGTAGTTCCTTTCCAGCGGGGATAGGCACTGAAGCTTTCTTT
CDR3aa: CASSSFPAGIGTEAFF